This TCR beta chain came from a study of blood T cell repertoires in COVID-19. Participant ages covered roughly 18 to 89 years across about two dozen US areas. Membership in each cohort depended on participant-reported clinical history. It was within 2 weeks before study entry that exposed participants met a COVID-19 case. Data came from immunoSEQ multiplex PCR; TCRdb stores just in-frame clones and leaves some out. The profile covers about 270,000 clones, with under 95% appearing a single time and less than 3.5% taken by the ten largest. This clonotype originated in a man between 40 and 49 years old who had been exposed to COVID-19. Sequencing input: PBMCs or T cells enriched from blood (not recorded which).

The CDR3 sequence is CASSTGWSSYNSPLHF. Written as DNA, the CDR3 is TGTGCCAGTAGTACGGGTTGGAGCTCCTATAATTCACCCCTCCACTTT. This chain joins TRBV19 and TRBJ1-6; D not certain. The germline CDR1 and CDR2 sequences are LNHDA and SQIVND (reference sequence). Deletions cut 4 bases from V and 0 bases from J, with 10 bases between. The CDR3 spans 16 residues.